Listed here are 7 T cell receptor beta chains from one sample, sequenced in a study of type 1 regulatory T cells. No antigen has been assigned to these receptors. TCRdb used MiXCR to reprocess the reads, holding one entry per CDR3 protein. The sample has 40,000 to 50,000 distinct CDR3 sequences, approximately 12% seen once; the top ten hold around 8%. Sample: cultured non-Tr1 T cells, either the whole culture or a sorted T cell fraction (not recorded which). The receptors here all came from a human donor in good health.

By sample fraction, this clonotype is medium-sized (0.01 to 0.1%). The chain carries TRBV20-1 and TRBJ2-1; TRBD2 agrees at 10 bases. Trimming cost V 3 bases and J 5 bases; bases outside gene matches: 4. Germline CDR1 DFQATT, CDR2 SNEGSKA (reference sequence). The CDR3 consists of 14 residues. As DNA, the CDR3 is TGCAGTGCTAGTCCTAGCGGGAGCAACAATGAGCAGTTCTTC. Its translation: CSASPSGSNNEQFF.

The chain uses TRBV7-2 and TRBJ2-5; D remains ambiguous. The ends were cut back, 0 bases at V and 2 bases at J, with 7 bases in the middle. The CDR3 is made up of 14 amino acids. Per germline, CDR1 SGHTA and CDR2 FQGNSA. The CDR3 loop reads CASSLARIQETQYF. CDR3 coding DNA: TGTGCCAGCAGCTTAGCGAGAATACAAGAGACCCAGTACTTC.

The CDR3 nucleotides are TGCGCCAGCAGCTTGGGATTCGGTCAGGGGCGGAGTGAAGCTTTCTTT. The encoded protein is CASSLGFGQGRSEAFF. The J gene is TRBJ1-1, the V gene TRBV5-1; D might be TRBD1 (6 bases). Trimming took 0 bases from V and 7 from J, leaving 19 bases between them. This CDR3 spans 16 amino acids. Germline CDR1 reads SGHRS; CDR2 reads YFSETQ. The full variable domain, in which reference TRBV5-1 and TRBJ1-1 provide the parts outside the CDR3, is KAGVTQTPRYLIKTRGQQVTLSCSPISGHRSVSWYQQTPGQGLQFLFEYFSETQRNKGNFPGRFSGRQFSNSRSEMNVSTLELGDSALYLCASSLGFGQGRSEAFFGQGTRLTVV.

This clonotype showed up many times. The rearrangement uses TRBV9 and TRBJ2-2; D is uncertain. From germline, CDR1 is SGDLS and CDR2 YYNGEE. Trimming took 6 bases from V and 0 from J, leaving 9 bases between them. This CDR3 contains 14 residues. The CDR3: CASTPRSNTGELFF. CDR3 coding DNA: TGTGCCAGCACCCCCCGATCGAACACCGGGGAGCTGTTTTTT.

Remarks on this clonotype: Just one base apart from a much larger clone, this may be a read error. This chain uses TRBV11-1 with TRBJ2-5; unclear D gene. This CDR3 spans 14 amino acids. Germline CDR1 and CDR2: SGHAT and FQDESV (reference sequence). In nucleotides, the CDR3 is TGTGCCGGCAGCTTAGGCGCCTTCCAAGAGACCCAGTACTTC. Its protein product is CAGSLGAFQETQYF.

This clonotype appeared a few times. The CDR3 nucleotides read TGTGCCAGCAGCTACACTAGAGCGGGGGAGCTGTTTTTT. It encodes CASSYTRAGELFF. The chain has TRBV11-1 and TRBJ2-2; D may be TRBD2 (5 bases). CDR3 length: 13 residues. Germline V lookup: CDR1 SGHAT, CDR2 FQDESV (reference sequence). Between the trimmed V and J ends, which lost 4 bases and 8 bases, there was a span of 11 bases.

This clonotype was observed many times. This chain uses TRBV3-1 with TRBJ1-6, with D perhaps matching TRBD1 (5 bases). V gave up 1 base and J gave up 6 bases, with 7 bases separating them. The CDR3 is 14 amino acids. The germline V gene has CDR1 LGHDT and CDR2 YNNKEL (reference sequence). CDR3 protein: CASSQVRGNSPLHF. The CDR3 DNA follows: TGTGCCAGCAGCCAAGTGAGGGGTAATTCACCCCTCCACTTT.